Included here is one TCR beta chain sequence, with context. Which antigen it targets is not known. Qualities for individual bases were not recorded, and no much larger clone is one base off. This sample was taken from a study of blood T cell repertoires in COVID-19 (TCRdb year 2020). At the level of the whole study: Collaborator samples came from the United States, Italy and Spain and covered acute and convalescent phases of COVID-19. The prospective study material was composed of cDNA or gDNA derived from T cells, B-cell-depleted T cells, or PBMCs. Subjects who had been exposed to COVID-19, were actively infected with it, or had recovered from it provided the deeply sampled blood TCRbeta repertoires that made up the dataset. The repertoires were released in a freely available public database intended as a resource for research on the immune response to SARS-CoV-2. The samples were drawn from two sources: the first 160 participants of the ongoing ImmuneRACE study, and 1,200 or so subjects contributed by 6 global collaborators. Nearly every sample came with metadata listing a de-identified subject ID, COVID-19 status, age in years and sex. Where HLA class I and class II types were available, the types were taken from metadata supplied by the sample provider, not from assay-based typing. The paper's findings and limits, for the study overall: The amount of clinical and demographic metadata varied by source and participant and was provided uncurated.

Looking up the germline V gene yields CDR1 SGHTA and CDR2 FQGNSA. The CDR3, from cysteine to phenylalanine, totals 19 residues. Only the CDR3 region is kept as DNA, spanning 57 bases read in frame from base 1. V is pruned by 3 bases and J by 1 base, leaving 15 bases of the junction without a gene match. TCRbeta CDR3 regions were amplified from genomic DNA by means of the immunoSEQ Assay, a bias-controlled multiplex PCR. The study's processing was this. The number of nucleated cells in each sample was estimated from the amplification of reference gene primers within the assay. To quantify the absolute abundance of each unique TCRbeta CDR3 rearrangement, sequence reads were collapsed and filtered. For each sample, productive Simpson clonality was calculated as the square root of Simpson's diversity index over productive rearrangements. TCRdb's version of the immuneACCESS table is confined to in-frame rearrangements and falls short of the full clone set. An unresolved V gene accounts for under half of the shortfall where checked; the remainder is of unknown origin. V and J calls and clone size are as listed in that table; D and trimming were resolved from the DNA. This sample is represented by around 300,000 clones; about nine tenths of them were singletons. Of the sample, less than 3% is held by the ten largest clones.

Collaborating institutions collected whole blood in K2EDTA tubes following their own protocols. For TCRbeta analysis, collaborator samples were shipped as frozen whole blood, as isolated PBMCs, or as DNA extracted from either sample type. This clonotype was sampled from a woman in her twenties or thirties with active or convalescent COVID-19. Sequencing was performed on peripheral blood. The chain is made from TRBV7-2 and TRBJ1-3; TRBD1 matches 7 bases in the middle. The nucleotide sequence is TGTGCCAGCAGCTTGATCCCCAAAACCGCAGGGGGTTCTGGAAACACCATATATTTT. It encodes CASSLIPKTAGGSGNTIYF.